The subject of this entry is one TCR beta chain. This clone occurred once. Its cognate antigen has yet to be identified. It has no much larger one-base neighbor in the sample; base qualities were not kept. In the same sample, other DNA sequences code for this CDR3. This specimen comes from a study of shared clonotypes between healthy human individuals (TCRdb year 2020). Regarding the complete study: The cohort comprised two women and a few men aged 18 to 49 years. Different laboratories and diverse techniques were used to prepare libraries and sequence TCR repertoires, to increase sequencing depth and limit assay-specific biases. Each donor's leukapheresis produced roughly between roughly 0.85 and 9 billion PBMCs. For each donor, CD4 naive and CD4 memory were each run on three plates, CD8 naive on two plates, and CD8 memory on one plate. To estimate repertoire size and how much clonotype sharing occurs between individuals, the study deeply sequenced the blood TCR repertoires of roughly 5 healthy adults.

Donors were healthy HIV-negative adults with no recently reported acute infections or vaccinations. All donors were Caucasian adults living in Nashville, Tennessee, USA. Magnetic negative selection was used to enrich CD4+ T cells, after which naive cells were positively selected on CD45RA and the negative fraction became the memory subset. Blood was collected by leukapheresis, and PBMCs were isolated by Ficoll-Histopaque density gradient centrifugation and then cryopreserved in liquid nitrogen vapor phase. Purity and quantity of every magnetically sorted T cell population were checked by analytical flow cytometry. Genomic DNA was isolated from each sorted fraction and quantified by UV absorbance on a Nanodrop 2000c. Taken from the germline V gene, the CDR1 and CDR2 loops are MDHEN and SYDVKM. Cut back by 2 bases and 4 bases, the V and J ends lie 6 bases apart. From the cysteine through the phenylalanine, the CDR3 covers 12 amino acids. Only the CDR3 region is kept as DNA, spanning 36 bases read in frame from base 1.

What the work shows at the level of the full study, not this receptor alone: Pairwise subsampling led to the expectation that sequencing depth would affect the degree of clonotype sharing among donors. Sampling was restricted to blood, and TCR repertoires in tissues likely differ from the TCR repertoires found in blood. When a handful of donors were compared, the shared fraction of clonotypes was about 5% for naive CD4, roughly 3.4% for naive CD8, more than 2% for memory CD4, and less than 0.5% for memory CD8. Incomplete sequencing was indicated by rarefaction of sorted-subset datasets, despite the large sequencing depth. Because the study included only a small number of donors, the genetic and exposure-history diversity represented was limited. Naive subsets generally had larger estimated clonotype richness than memory subsets did. Compared with non-shared clonotypes, the clonotypes found in all four sorted-subset donors had higher generation probabilities.

Using the deep immunoSEQ assay, multiplex PCR amplified TCR CDR3 regions from genomic DNA. Genomic DNA extracted from each cell subset was distributed evenly over all wells of several immunoSEQ 96-well plates, and each plate served as one replicate. For sorted subsets, each replicate PCR was loaded with around 200 ng genomic DNA, equivalent to 25,000 to 35,000 T cell genomes. The purified libraries were quantified using a Qubit 3.0 fluorometer, sized with a Bioanalyzer 2100, and then quantified again using the KAPA Library Quantification kit. Every immunoSEQ 96-well plate was sequenced on a dedicated single-read 150-cycle Illumina NextSeq 550 flow cell. The authors processed their data as follows. Because the immunoSEQ output held only junctional sequences and lacked quality scores, the filtering could not match the filtering applied to full-length reads. Sequences were annotated with PyIR, a Python wrapper for IgBLAST v1.9, and V/J genes and CDR3 were assigned using IMGT germline references. Any read was removed if the V/J assignment was weak (E-value above 1e-6), the CDR3 was missing, or the read contained stop codons, out-of-frame junctions, or ambiguous translated residues. V3J clonotypes were defined by identical inferred V gene, J gene, and CDR3 amino acid sequence. Percentage overlap between repertoires was computed as shared unique clonotypes divided by the size of the smaller repertoire. Richness of each repertoire was evaluated using RTK rarefaction, the Chao1 estimator, and Recon v2.1 estimates of unobserved clonotypes. OLGA was used to compute generation probabilities for all TCRbeta clonotypes that the gDNA method yielded from a few donors. This immuneACCESS table, as held by TCRdb, lists in-frame sequences with V and J called but not all clones. Of the missing ones, under half trace to an unresolved V gene in checked studies; the others have no known cause. The V and J calls and clone size were taken over from that table, and D and trimming were inferred from the DNA. The sample includes more than 900,000 clones, with around 78% observed a single time. The biggest ten clones account for around 0.61% of the sample.

The rearrangement combines TRBV28 with TRBJ2-7; the D region possibly corresponds to TRBD2 (5 bases align). The receptor was isolated from a young man in good health. Some clones in this sample may be carry-over from other donors' samples. The sequenced material came from memory CD4+ T cells from PBMCs. Sample cell subset or site, as interpreted from the label and publication: CD45RA-negative fraction. This receptor carries the CDR3 CASSLRRYEQYF. The sequenced DNA: TGTGCCAGCAGTTTAAGGAGGTACGAGCAGTACTTC.